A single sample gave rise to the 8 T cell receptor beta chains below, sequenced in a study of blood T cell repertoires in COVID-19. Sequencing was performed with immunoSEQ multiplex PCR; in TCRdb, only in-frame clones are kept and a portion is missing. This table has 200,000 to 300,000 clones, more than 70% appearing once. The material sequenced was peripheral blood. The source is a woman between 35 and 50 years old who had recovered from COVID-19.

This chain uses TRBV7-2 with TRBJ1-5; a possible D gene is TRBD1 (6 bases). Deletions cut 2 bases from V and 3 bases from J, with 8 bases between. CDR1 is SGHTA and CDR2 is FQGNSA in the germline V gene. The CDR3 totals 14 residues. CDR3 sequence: CASSLRQDNQPQHF. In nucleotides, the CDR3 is TGTGCCAGCAGCTTACGACAGGACAATCAGCCCCAGCATTTT.

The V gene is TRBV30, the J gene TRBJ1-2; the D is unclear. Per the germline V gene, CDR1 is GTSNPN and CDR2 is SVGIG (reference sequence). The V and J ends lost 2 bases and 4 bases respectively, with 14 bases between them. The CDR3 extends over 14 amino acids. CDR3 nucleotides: TGTGCCTGGAGTTCAGAGGATGCCCTCTATGGCTACACCTTC. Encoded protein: CAWSSEDALYGYTF.

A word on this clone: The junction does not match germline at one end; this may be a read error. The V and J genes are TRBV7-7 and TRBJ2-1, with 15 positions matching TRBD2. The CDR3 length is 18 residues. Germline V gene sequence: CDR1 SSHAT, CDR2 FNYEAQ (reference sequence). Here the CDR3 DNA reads TGTGCTAGCAGCACCGGACTAGCGGGAGGGCCGGGGTCAGGTGAGCAGTTCTTC. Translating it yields CASSTGLAGGPGSGEQFF.

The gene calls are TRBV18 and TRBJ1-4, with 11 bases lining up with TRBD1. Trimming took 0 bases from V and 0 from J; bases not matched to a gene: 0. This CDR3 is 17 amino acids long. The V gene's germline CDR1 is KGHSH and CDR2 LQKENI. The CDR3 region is CASSPPGQGATNEKLFF. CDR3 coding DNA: TGTGCCAGCTCACCACCGGGACAGGGGGCAACTAATGAAAAACTGTTTTTT.

The CDR3, as DNA: TGTGCCAGCAGCCCGGGCTACAATGAGCAGTTCTTC. This sequence encodes CASSPGYNEQFF. The chain joins TRBV7-9 to TRBJ2-1; D is uncertain. The CDR3 is 12 amino acids. Germline CDR1 and CDR2: SEHNR and FQNEAQ (reference sequence). The ends were cut back, 5 bases at V and 3 bases at J, with 5 bases in the middle.

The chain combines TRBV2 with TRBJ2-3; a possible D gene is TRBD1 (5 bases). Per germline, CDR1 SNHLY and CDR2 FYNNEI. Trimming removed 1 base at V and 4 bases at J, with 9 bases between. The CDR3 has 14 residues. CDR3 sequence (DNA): TGTGCCAGCAGTGAAGGGGGCGGCCCAGATACGCAGTATTTT. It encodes CASSEGGGPDTQYF.

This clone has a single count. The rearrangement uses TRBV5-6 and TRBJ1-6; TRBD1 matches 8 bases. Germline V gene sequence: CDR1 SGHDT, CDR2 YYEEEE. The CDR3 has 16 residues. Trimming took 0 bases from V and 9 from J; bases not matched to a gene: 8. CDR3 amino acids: CASSLGQGAGGSPLHF. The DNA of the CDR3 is TGTGCCAGCAGCTTGGGGCAGGGGGCCGGGGGTTCACCCCTCCACTTT.

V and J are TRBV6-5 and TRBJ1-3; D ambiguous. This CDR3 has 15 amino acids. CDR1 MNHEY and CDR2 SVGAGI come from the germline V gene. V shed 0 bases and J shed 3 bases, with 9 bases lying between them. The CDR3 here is CASSYSPGYGNTIYF. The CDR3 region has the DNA TGTGCCAGCAGTTACTCGCCGGGGTATGGAAACACCATATATTTT.